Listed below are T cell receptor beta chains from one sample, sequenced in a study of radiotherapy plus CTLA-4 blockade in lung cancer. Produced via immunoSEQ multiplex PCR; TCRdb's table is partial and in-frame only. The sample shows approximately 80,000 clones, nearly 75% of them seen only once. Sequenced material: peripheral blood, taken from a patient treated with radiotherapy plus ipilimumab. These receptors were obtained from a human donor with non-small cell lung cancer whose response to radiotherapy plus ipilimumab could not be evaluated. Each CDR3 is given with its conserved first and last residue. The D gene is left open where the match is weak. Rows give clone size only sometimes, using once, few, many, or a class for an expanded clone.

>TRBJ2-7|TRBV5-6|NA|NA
CASSFRVGEQYF
TGTGCCAGCAGCTTCAGGGTGGGCGAGCAGTACTTC
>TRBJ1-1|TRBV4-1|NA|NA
CASSHPLGQANTEAFF
TGCGCCAGCAGCCACCCCTTGGGCCAAGCGAACACTGAAGCTTTCTTT
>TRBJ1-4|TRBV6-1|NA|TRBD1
CASRAGQGNQGKLFF
TGTGCCAGCAGAGCGGGACAGGGGAATCAGGGAAAACTGTTTTTT
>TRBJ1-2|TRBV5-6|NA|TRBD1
CASSPAGGGYGYTF
TGTGCCAGCAGTCCGGCAGGGGGCGGATATGGCTACACCTTC
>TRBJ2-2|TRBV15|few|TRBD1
CATGQDYTGELFF
TGTGCCACCGGACAGGACTACACCGGGGAGCTGTTTTTT
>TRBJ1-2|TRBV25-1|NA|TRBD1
CASSRGQVYGYTF
TGTGCCAGCAGTAGGGGACAGGTCTATGGCTACACCTTC
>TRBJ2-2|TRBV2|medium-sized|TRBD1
CASLLRDRVFPGELFF
TGTGCCAGCCTTCTCCGGGACAGGGTATTTCCCGGGGAGCTGTTTTTT
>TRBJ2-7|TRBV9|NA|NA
CASSAEANEQYF
TGTGCCAGCAGCGCCGAAGCGAACGAGCAGTACTTC
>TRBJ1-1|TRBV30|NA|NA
CAWKSGLNTEAFF
TGTGCCTGGAAGTCAGGTCTGAACACTGAAGCTTTCTTT
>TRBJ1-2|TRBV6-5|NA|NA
CASSYSMGSGGYGYTF
TGTGCCAGCAGTTACTCGATGGGCAGCGGGGGATATGGCTACACCTTC
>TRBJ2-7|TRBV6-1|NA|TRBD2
CASRVAGGTRNEQYF
TGTGCCAGCAGGGTAGCGGGGGGGACCAGGAACGAGCAGTACTTC
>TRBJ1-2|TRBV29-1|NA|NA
CSVEAPIPNYGYTF
TGCAGCGTTGAAGCGCCTATCCCTAACTATGGCTACACCTTC
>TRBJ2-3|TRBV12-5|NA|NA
CASGLVNGGSTDTQYF
TGTGCTAGTGGTTTGGTAAATGGCGGAAGCACAGATACGCAGTATTTT
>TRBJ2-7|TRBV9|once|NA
CASSVPGRHEQYF
TGTGCCAGCAGCGTACCTGGCAGGCACGAGCAGTACTTC
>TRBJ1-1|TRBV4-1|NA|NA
CASSQEMQGKAFF
TGCGCCAGCAGCCAAGAGATGCAGGGTAAAGCTTTCTTT
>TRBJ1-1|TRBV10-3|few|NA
CAISESTGEAFF
TGTGCCATCAGTGAGTCTACTGGTGAAGCTTTCTTT
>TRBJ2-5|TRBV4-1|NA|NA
CASSPRQGGETQYF
TGCGCCAGCAGCCCGAGGCAGGGTGGGGAGACCCAGTACTTC
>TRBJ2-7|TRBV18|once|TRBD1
CASSRLPGQGYEQYF
TGTGCCAGCTCACGATTACCGGGACAGGGGTACGAGCAGTACTTC
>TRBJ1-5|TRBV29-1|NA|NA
CSVREGSGEPQHF
TGCAGCGTTAGGGAAGGGAGTGGGGAGCCCCAGCATTTT
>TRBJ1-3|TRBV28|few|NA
CASSLGGGGNTIYF
TGTGCCAGCAGTTTAGGGGGGGGCGGAAACACCATATATTTT
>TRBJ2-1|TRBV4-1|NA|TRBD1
CASSHPPTGDNEQFF
TGCGCCAGCAGCCACCCCCCGACAGGGGATAATGAGCAGTTCTTC
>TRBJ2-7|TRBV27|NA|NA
CASSQIQEMVQNEQYF
TGTGCCAGCAGTCAAATACAGGAAATGGTACAGAACGAGCAGTACTTC
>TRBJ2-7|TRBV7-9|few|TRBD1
CASSSKHGQGPSEQYF
TGTGCCAGCAGCTCCAAACACGGACAGGGGCCTTCCGAGCAGTACTTC
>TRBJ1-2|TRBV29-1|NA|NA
CSDSQGNEYGYTF
TGCAGCGACTCGCAGGGAAATGAGTATGGCTACACCTTC
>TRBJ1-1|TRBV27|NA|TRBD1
CASSSTGGLQRAFF
TGTGCCAGCAGTTCGACAGGGGGCCTACAAAGAGCTTTCTTT
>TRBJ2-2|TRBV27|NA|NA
CASSLRTEINTGELFF
TGTGCCAGCAGTTTAAGGACAGAGATAAACACCGGGGAGCTGTTTTTT